One and the same sample provided the 8 T cell receptor beta chains below, sequenced in a study of preoperative IRX-2 immunotherapy in early breast cancer. Produced via immunoSEQ multiplex PCR; TCRdb's table is partial and in-frame only. The table lists around 13,000 clones, approximately 91% of them singletons. Treatment indicated: preoperative locoregional IRX-2 cytokine immunotherapy. Sampling was performed from a patient treated with IRX-2 immunotherapy. Every receptor here comes from a human donor with breast cancer.

This clone occurred once. The chain couples TRBV21-1 to TRBJ1-5. TRBV21-1 is a pseudogene. The CDR3 length is 11 residues. CDR3 residues: CASSKREPQHF. As DNA, the CDR3 is TGTGCCAGCAGCAAACGGGAGCCCCAGCATTTT.

The chain uses TRBV7-3 and TRBJ2-1; D call uncertain. CDR1 is SGHTA, CDR2 FQGTGA, per germline. With 5 bases removed from V and 0 bases from J, the gap between germline ends came to 11 bases. The CDR3 sequence is 15 residues long. The CDR3 DNA follows: TGTGCCAGCAGCCACACCCCGAGCTCCTACAATGAGCAGTTCTTC. Translated: CASSHTPSSYNEQFF.

This clone was picked up one time. The chain is built from TRBV25-1 and TRBJ2-3; 11 bases map to TRBD2. The CDR3 extends over 18 amino acids. The germline gives CDR1 MGHDK, CDR2 SYGVNS. The trim removed 2 bases at V and 0 bases at J, leaving 7 bases unmatched. CDR3 coding DNA: TGTGCCAGCAGTGAAAAGCTAGCGGGGGGCCCTAGCACAGATACGCAGTATTTT. Encoded protein: CASSEKLAGGPSTDTQYF.

V is TRBV9 and J is TRBJ2-3; tentative D call: TRBD2 (5 bases). The CDR3 loop spans 17 amino acids. Germline CDR1 reads SGDLS; CDR2 reads YYNGEE. V dropped 4 bases and J dropped 0 bases, with 18 bases sitting between them. DNA for the CDR3: TGTGCCAGCAGCCCTATTTACAAGGAGGATAGCACAGATACGCAGTATTTT. Amino acids: CASSPIYKEDSTDTQYF.

The gene calls are TRBV6-5 and TRBJ1-2, with D uncertain. This CDR3 is built from 16 residues. V was shortened by 0 bases and J by 0 bases, with 11 bases between the two germline ends. Germline assignment: CDR1 MNHEY and CDR2 SVGAGI. The CDR3 nucleotides read TGTGCCAGCAGTTACTCGCAAGTCCGGGCTAACTATGGCTACACCTTC. Its protein product is CASSYSQVRANYGYTF.

The chain couples TRBV7-9 to TRBJ2-1, with D possibly TRBD2 on 6 matching bases. From germline, CDR1 is SEHNR and CDR2 FQNEAQ (reference sequence). This CDR3 region has 16 residues. Trimming took 5 bases from V and 0 from J, leaving 14 bases between them. Written as DNA, the CDR3 is TGTGCCAGCAGCACCCGACTAGTTGGCTCCTACAATGAGCAGTTCTTC. Protein: CASSTRLVGSYNEQFF.

V gene TRBV15 combines with J gene TRBJ2-3; a possible D gene is TRBD2 (7 bases). V lost 7 bases and J lost 3, with 14 bases in between. The CDR3 extends over 14 amino acids. CDR1 and CDR2 from the germline V gene are LNHNV and YYDKDF (reference sequence). The CDR3 protein is CATKRGGITDTQYF. CDR3 sequence (DNA): TGTGCCACCAAAAGGGGGGGCATTACAGATACGCAGTATTTT.

The chain employs TRBV6-1 and TRBJ2-4; 7 bases are shared with TRBD2. J was trimmed by 8 bases and V by 6 bases; bases with no gene match: 4. The CDR3 has 12 amino acids. CDR1 MNHNS and CDR2 SASEGT come from the germline V gene. CDR3 protein: CASSRGGDIQYF. The CDR3 nucleotides are TGTGCCAGCAGCCGGGGAGGGGACATTCAGTACTTC.